A selection of T cell receptor beta chains follows, all from one sample in a study of identical twins. TCRdb reprocessed the 5' RACE reads with MiXCR, giving one entry per CDR3 protein. The sample yields 150,000 or so distinct CDR3 sequences, roughly 3.3% seen once. Material for sequencing was memory T cells sorted from blood. Receptor source: a man between 18 and 35 years old in good health. The CDR3 runs from the conserved cysteine through the conserved F or W. A D gene is named only where the DNA matches it firmly. Size is stated for part of the rows, as once, few or many counts, or as a class when the clone is expanded.

V gene	clone size	D gene	J gene	CDR3 DNA	CDR3 protein
TRBV14	many	-	TRBJ2-5	TGTGCCAGCAGCCAAGAGAGCGCATATGGGACCCAGTACTTC	CASSQESAYGTQYF
TRBV11-2	many	-	TRBJ2-2	TGTGCCAGCAGCTTTTTCCCGGGACACGGGAAGACCGGGGAGCTGTTTTTT	CASSFFPGHGKTGELFF
TRBV4-2	many	-	TRBJ2-2	TGTGCCAGCAGCCAAGTTAGTGGCCAGGGGAACACCGGGGAGCTGTTTTTT	CASSQVSGQGNTGELFF
TRBV5-6	many	-	TRBJ2-2	TGTGCCAGCAGCTTGGTGGGGGCGCCGAACACCGGGGAGCTGTTTTTT	CASSLVGAPNTGELFF
TRBV20-1	many	-	TRBJ2-4	TGCAGTGGATCGGAGCCAGCCAAAAACATTCAGTACTTC	CSGSEPAKNIQYF
TRBV6-1	many	TRBD1	TRBJ2-4	TGTGCCAGCAGTCGAGGAGACAGGGGACGCGAGTACTTC	CASSRGDRGREYF
TRBV20-1	many	TRBD1	TRBJ2-3	TGCAGTGCTGGGCCGGGACAGCTATACACAGATACGCAGTATTTT	CSAGPGQLYTDTQYF
TRBV12-5	few	-	TRBJ1-2	TGTGCTAGTGGTTTGGACCGAGGGCTTTATGGCTACACCTTC	CASGLDRGLYGYTF
TRBV9	many	TRBD1	TRBJ1-1	TGTGCCAGCAGCGTAGTAGGAACACAGGGGCCCTTGAACACTGAAGCTTTCTTT	CASSVVGTQGPLNTEAFF
TRBV12-3/TRBV12-4	many	-	TRBJ1-6	TGTGCCAGCAGTTATGGGTTAACCTATAATTCACCCCTCCACTTT	CASSYGLTYNSPLHF
TRBV4-2	many	TRBD2	TRBJ2-1	TGTGCCAGCAGCCAAAGGGAGCTAGCGGGGAGAGAGCAGTTCTTC	CASSQRELAGREQFF
TRBV5-4	few	-	TRBJ2-5	TGTGCCAGCAGCTTGGATCGGGGGAGCCGGGGGGAGACCCAGTACTTC	CASSLDRGSRGETQYF
TRBV5-5	many	TRBD2	TRBJ2-2	TGTGCCAGCAGCTTTAGGAGCGGGAGGGCCTCCACCGGGGAGCTGTTTTTT	CASSFRSGRASTGELFF
TRBV7-9	many	TRBD1	TRBJ1-4	TGTGCCAGCAGCCGGGACAGGGCAACTAATGAAAAACTGTTTTTT	CASSRDRATNEKLFF
TRBV4-3	many	-	TRBJ1-6	TGCGCCAGCAGCCAAGATAATGTGGGGGGAAGCTCCTATAATTCACCCCTCCACTTT	CASSQDNVGGSSYNSPLHF
TRBV5-1	many	-	TRBJ2-1	TGCGCCAGCAGCTTGGACCTGTCCAATGAGCAGTTCTTC	CASSLDLSNEQFF
TRBV27	many	-	TRBJ1-1	-	CASSSSTGYLETEAFF
TRBV15	many	TRBD1	TRBJ1-4	TGTGCCACCAGCGAGCCCGGGACAGGGGGTGAAAAACTGTTTTTT	CATSEPGTGGEKLFF
TRBV7-9	many	-	TRBJ2-3	TGTGCCAGCAGCCCCCCCCTACGAAGAAACATCGATACGCAGTATTTT	CASSPPLRRNIDTQYF
TRBV5-6	many	-	TRBJ2-5	TGTGCCAGCAGCACACGAGAGACCCAGTACTTC	CASSTRETQYF
TRBV3-1	-	-	TRBJ2-2	TGTGCCAGCAGGTACGGAGCTCGGGACGGGGAGCTGTTTTTT	CASRYGARDGELFF
TRBV29-1	many	-	TRBJ2-1	TGCACCTCTCTGGGATACCTCAACAATGAGCAGTTCTTC	CTSLGYLNNEQFF
TRBV5-6	-	-	TRBJ2-5	TGTGCCAGCAGCTTGGACAGCGAAGAGACCCAGTACTTC	CASSLDSEETQYF
TRBV5-1	many	-	TRBJ2-1	TGCGCCAGCAGCCGCACGGGGGTCACCTACAATGAGCAGTTCTTC	CASSRTGVTYNEQFF
TRBV6-5	many	-	TRBJ2-5	TGTGCCAGCAGTTACTCGAAAGCGGACCAAGAGACCCAGTACTTC	CASSYSKADQETQYF
TRBV20-1	many	-	TRBJ2-7	TGCAGTGCTTTCCTTTTTAGGGGCAGCTACGAGCAGTACTTC	CSAFLFRGSYEQYF
TRBV28	many	-	TRBJ2-3	TGTGCCAGCAACCGGGGTTGGCGTGGTAATACGCAGTATTTT	CASNRGWRGNTQYF
TRBV15	many	TRBD1	TRBJ2-3	TGTGCCACCAGCGGAGGACAGGGGGCCACAGATACGCAGTATTTT	CATSGGQGATDTQYF
TRBV12-3/TRBV12-4	many	-	TRBJ2-1	TGTGCCAGCAGATTTAGCGAACCCTACAATGAGCAGTTCTTC	CASRFSEPYNEQFF
TRBV12-3/TRBV12-4	many	-	TRBJ2-2	TGTGCCAGCACCAGGCCGGTCACCGGGGAGCTGTTTTTT	CASTRPVTGELFF
TRBV5-1	many	TRBD1	TRBJ2-5	TGCGCCAGCAGCCCTGGGGTGAGACAGGGCGGTTTGGAGACCCAGTACTTC	CASSPGVRQGGLETQYF
TRBV5-1	many	TRBD1	TRBJ2-5	TGCGCCAGCAGCTTGCGGGACAGGGAGACCCAGTACTTC	CASSLRDRETQYF
TRBV5-1	many	-	TRBJ1-6	TGCGCCAGCAGCGGGGGCTCCTATAATTCACCCCTCCACTTT	CASSGGSYNSPLHF
TRBV12-3/TRBV12-4	many	-	TRBJ1-1	TGTGCCAGCAGTTTAATAAAGGGAAATGAAGCTTTCTTT	CASSLIKGNEAFF
TRBV5-1	few	-	TRBJ1-2	TGCGCCAGCAGCTATGGGGAATCGGGAGGCTACACCTTC	CASSYGESGGYTF
TRBV3-1	-	-	TRBJ2-7	TGTGCCAGCAGCCATGCGAGGGGCTACGAGCAGTACTTC	CASSHARGYEQYF
TRBV29-1	many	TRBD2	TRBJ2-3	TGCAGCGTTGTAGCGGGAGCGCTCACAGATACGCAGTATTTT	CSVVAGALTDTQYF
TRBV24-1	many	TRBD2	TRBJ2-1	TGTGCCACCAGTGATTTAGCGGGAGGACGCTACAATGAGCAGTTCTTC	CATSDLAGGRYNEQFF
TRBV5-6	many	-	TRBJ2-6	TGTGCCAGCAGCCGCGGGACTCCGAACGTCCTGACTTTC	CASSRGTPNVLTF
TRBV11-3	few	-	TRBJ2-1	TGTGCCAGCAGCTTAGCCACAAACGGAGGCAATGAGCAGTTCTTC	CASSLATNGGNEQFF
TRBV20-1	few	-	TRBJ2-1	TGCAGTGCTAGGGGGACCGGGACGCTGACATTCTTC	CSARGTGTLTFF
TRBV29-1	many	-	TRBJ2-3	TGCAGCCTTGGGGGCGTGAGCACAGATACGCAGTATTTT	CSLGGVSTDTQYF